Reported below is one T cell receptor (beta chain). What it recognizes is unknown. This record comes from a study of T-cell reconstitution after alpha-beta-depleted transplantation in children. Unique molecular identifiers tagged the TCRbeta library. One entry per CDR3 protein, called by TCRdb with MiXCR from the PCR reads. The sample gives 600,000 to 700,000 distinct CDR3 sequences, about 12% of which show up once; roughly 0.84% is in the top ten. CDR3 length: 14 amino acids. In germline, CDR1 is GTSNPN, CDR2 SVGIG (reference sequence). The J segment lost 5 bases and the V segment lost 2 bases, leaving 6 bases of the junction unmatched. Findings and limits, study-wide: Diversity of TCRbeta at day 60 was high in some patients, arising from surviving recipient T cells and thymic progenitors. When one year had passed after transplant, most T-cell counts and diversity came from newly produced T cells. At around two months after transplant, the alpha-beta T cells were reportedly derived from several hundred expanded clones that came from non-depleted graft cells.

The sequence was obtained from a girl aged 2-10 years with congenital amegakaryocytic thrombocytopenia, due to receive a stem cell transplant. The sequencing here drew on PBMCs, taken before TCRalphabeta/CD19-depleted stem cell transplant. This chain joins TRBV30 and TRBJ2-1, with 7 bases that match TRBD1. This CDR3 reads CAWSLGDSHNEQFF. CDR3 nucleotides: TGTGCCTGGAGTCTCGGGGACAGCCACAATGAGCAGTTCTTC.